The next 9 T cell receptor beta chains were all read from a single sample in a study of T-cell reconstitution after alpha-beta-depleted transplantation in children (dated by TCRdb to 2016 to 2017). The sample's treatment or condition, from its label and the paper: allogeneic hematopoietic cell transplantation with graft depleted of TCRalphabeta T cells and CD19 B cells. The library was produced with PCR. This sample was sequenced with an Illumina HiSeq 2500. TCR library preparation used molecular barcoding, with unique molecular identifiers applied to normalize quantification of the TCRbeta repertoire. In TCRdb, the public reads were trimmed at Q25 with fastp and aligned with MiXCR, with productive beta chains retained. Records with the same CDR3 protein are collapsed into one entry carrying the most frequent genes and DNA. The table for this sample lists approximately 190,000 distinct CDR3 sequences; approximately 8.4% of them were counted only once. The ten largest clones take up less than 40% of the sample.

The sequencing used PBMCs, mostly from graft donor cells, collected 360 days after TCRalphabeta/CD19-depleted stem cell transplant. These receptor sequences come from a male patient aged 2 to 10 who had a stem cell transplant for acute myeloid leukemia, so the T cells may come from the graft donor.

The J gene is TRBJ2-7, the V gene TRBV7-8, with 10 bases identical to TRBD1. V dropped 5 bases and J dropped 6; count of bases not matched to a gene: 10. Germline V CDR1 and CDR2: SGHVS, FQNEAQ. This CDR3 spans 15 amino acids. The CDR3 spells CASSPERDRGGEQYF. The CDR3 bases are TGTGCCAGCAGCCCCGAGAGGGACAGGGGCGGCGAGCAGTACTTC. The full variable domain, in which reference TRBV7-8 and TRBJ2-7 provide the parts outside the CDR3, is GAGVSQSPRYKVAKRGQDVALRCDPISGHVSLFWYQQALGQGPEFLTYFQNEAQLDKSGLPSDRFFAERPEGSVSTLKIQRTQQEDSAVYLCASSPERDRGGEQYFGPGTRLTVT.

This clonotype has just a few counts. The chain has TRBV27 and TRBJ2-7; tentatively, D is TRBD1 (5 bases). V lost 5 bases and J lost 2, with 13 bases in between. CDR3 length: 14 amino acids. CDR1 is MNHEY and CDR2 is SMNVEV in the germline V gene (reference sequence). The CDR3 region is CASSPRQKAYEQYF. Written as DNA, the CDR3 is TGTGCCAGCAGTCCACGACAGAAGGCCTACGAGCAGTACTTC.

The table lists this clonotype with many counts. Because the CDR3's place on the DNA is in doubt, the DNA is left out and the CDR3 is given as listed by TCRdb. This rearrangement joins TRBV28 to TRBJ2-1; the table's D call TRBD2 went unverified against the DNA. With termini counted, the CDR3 has 15 amino acids. Germline V gives CDR1 MDHEN, CDR2 SYDVKM. Here the CDR3 reads CASSSSGSGYNEQFF.

Ten or more counts support this clonotype. The DNA of the CDR3 is TGTGCCAGCAGCCTCGGAGGCGGGAGCCACACAGATACGCAGTATTTT. Residues: CASSLGGGSHTDTQYF. The chain couples TRBV3-1 to TRBJ2-3, with 7 bases that match TRBD2. The ends lost 4 bases at V and 2 bases at J; junction bases unmatched: 9. CDR1 and CDR2 from the germline V gene are LGHDT and YNNKEL (reference sequence). The CDR3 is made up of 16 amino acids.

There are many counts of this clonotype. The rearrangement joins TRBV4-2 to TRBJ2-1, with 7 positions matching TRBD1. There are 15 residues in the CDR3. CDR1 is LGHNA, CDR2 YNFKEQ, per germline. The V and J ends lost 5 bases and 3 bases, in that order; junction bases with no gene match: 7. CDR3 protein: CASSSFGTVYNEQFF. The CDR3 DNA reads TGTGCCAGCAGCTCATTCGGGACAGTCTACAATGAGCAGTTCTTC.

The sample holds many counts of this clonotype. This chain uses TRBV29-1 with TRBJ2-1; the match to TRBD2 covers 8 bases. This CDR3 spans 14 amino acids. Trimming removed 4 bases from V and 8 bases from J; junction bases left unmatched: 10. Germline CDR1 SQVTM, CDR2 ANQGSEA. The CDR3 DNA reads as TGCAGCGTTGTAGGACTAGCTTTAACACATGAGCAGTTCTTC. It yields the protein CSVVGLALTHEQFF.

This clonotype was recorded many times. This rearrangement joins TRBV6-5 to TRBJ1-1, with 7 bases fitting TRBD1. Germline V CDR1 and CDR2: MNHEY, SVGAGI. This CDR3 has 13 residues. V gave up 5 bases and J gave up 5 bases; unmatched junction bases: 5. The CDR3 DNA follows: TGTGCCAGCAGTACCCAGGGGGATACTGAAGCTTTCTTT. This gives the protein CASSTQGDTEAFF.

The gene calls are TRBV20-1 and TRBJ2-3, with 9 nucleotides matching TRBD2. The V gene end was trimmed by 6 bases and the J gene end by 1 base; junction bases not matched to a gene: 8. The CDR3 is 15 amino acids. CDR1 and CDR2 from the germline V gene are DFQATT and SNEGSKA (reference sequence). CDR3 sequence: CSAIPGGGGTDTQYF. The CDR3 nucleotides are TGCAGTGCCATACCCGGCGGGGGGGGCACAGATACGCAGTATTTT.

This clonotype has only a few counts. Here the CDR3 reads CASSLEQGARWTNEQFF. The CDR3 nucleotides read TGCGCCAGCAGCTTGGAACAGGGGGCGAGATGGACCAATGAGCAGTTCTTC. The gene calls are TRBV5-1 and TRBJ2-1; 9 bases map to TRBD1. The CDR3 contains 17 residues. The germline CDR1 and CDR2 sequences are SGHRS and YFSETQ. The V gene end was trimmed by 0 bases and the J gene end by 6 bases; junction bases not matched to a gene: 10.